This paragraph covers one T cell receptor (beta chain) sequence. The antigen is unknown. Generated by immunoSEQ multiplex PCR, the TCRdb table keeps only in-frame clones and is missing some. The sample contains 55,000 to 90,000 clones, approximately 81% of which appear only once. The record originates from a study of OX40 agonist ivuxolimab in advanced cancers. Study at large: Patients received the agonistic anti-OX40 (CD134) antibody ivuxolimab. Whole-study findings and limits: Clonal expansion by week 6 occurred in CD4+ and CD8+ blood T cells (at 0.1 to 3.0 mg/kg). Mean expanded clone counts were higher in CD8+ than CD4+ T cells. Among the nonresponders, some also had low normalized T-cell clonal expansion.

The V end lost 5 bases, the J end lost 2 bases, and 10 bases lay between the germline ends. CDR3 size: 14 residues. Germline V gene data show CDR1 as ENHRY and CDR2 as SYGVKD. The J gene is TRBJ1-3, the V gene TRBV10-3, with a tentative D call TRBD1 (6 bases). The sequence derives from an adult with an advanced solid tumor such as melanoma, head and neck, liver or kidney cancer. The specimen comprised CD4+ or CD8+ T cells sorted from blood, sampled in a trial of the OX40 agonist ivuxolimab. DNA for the CDR3: TGTGCCATCAGTTCAGGACAGCCTGGAAACACCATATATTTT. Protein: CAISSGQPGNTIYF.